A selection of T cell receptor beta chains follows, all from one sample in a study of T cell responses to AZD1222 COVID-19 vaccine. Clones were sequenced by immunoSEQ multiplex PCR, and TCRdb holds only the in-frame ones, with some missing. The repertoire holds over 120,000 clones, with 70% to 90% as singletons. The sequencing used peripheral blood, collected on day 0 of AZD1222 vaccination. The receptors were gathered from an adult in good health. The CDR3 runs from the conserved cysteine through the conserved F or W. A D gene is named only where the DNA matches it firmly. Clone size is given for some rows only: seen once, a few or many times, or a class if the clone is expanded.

CDR3nt: TGTGCCAGCAGTCTACTGTATGGCTACACCTTC
CDR3aa: CASSLLYGYTF
j_gene: TRBJ1-2
d_gene: .
abundance: .
v_gene: TRBV6-5

CDR3nt: TGTGCCAGCAGCTTACTCTCCCGCGGCCGGGACAGGGGCCGGAATGGCTACACCTTC
CDR3aa: CASSLLSRGRDRGRNGYTF
j_gene: TRBJ1-2
d_gene: TRBD1
abundance: .
v_gene: TRBV11-2

CDR3nt: TGCGCCAGCAACAGAGGGGTCGGGGGTACTGAAGCTTTCTTT
CDR3aa: CASNRGVGGTEAFF
j_gene: TRBJ1-1
d_gene: .
abundance: .
v_gene: TRBV10-2

CDR3nt: TGTGCCAGCAGTTACTCCCTAACCCGGAGGAGCGGGAGGATCGAGACCCAGTACTTC
CDR3aa: CASSYSLTRRSGRIETQYF
j_gene: TRBJ2-5
d_gene: TRBD2
abundance: .
v_gene: TRBV6-2/TRBV6-3

CDR3nt: TGTGCCAGCATCCCGGGGGGACAAGCCTACAATGAGCAGTTCTTC
CDR3aa: CASIPGGQAYNEQFF
j_gene: TRBJ2-1
d_gene: .
abundance: .
v_gene: TRBV5-8

CDR3nt: TGTGCCAGCAGTCCTAACCCGGGACAGGGGGCGTTGGGCCCCATGAACACTGAAGCTTTCTTT
CDR3aa: CASSPNPGQGALGPMNTEAFF
j_gene: TRBJ1-1
d_gene: TRBD1
abundance: .
v_gene: TRBV2

CDR3nt: TGTGCCAGCAGCCCCCGGTTTTTAGAGCGGGGGCCGAACACCGGGGAGCTGTTTTTT
CDR3aa: CASSPRFLERGPNTGELFF
j_gene: TRBJ2-2
d_gene: TRBD2
abundance: .
v_gene: TRBV3-1/TRBV3-2

CDR3nt: TGTGCCAGCAGTTACTCGAAGCGGGACTTGAACACTGAAGCTTTCTTT
CDR3aa: CASSYSKRDLNTEAFF
j_gene: TRBJ1-1
d_gene: .
abundance: few
v_gene: TRBV6-5

CDR3nt: TGTGCCAGCAGCACCCAACTAGCGGCGGGCACCGGGGAGCTGTTTTTT
CDR3aa: CASSTQLAAGTGELFF
j_gene: TRBJ2-2
d_gene: TRBD2
abundance: .
v_gene: TRBV14

CDR3nt: TGTGCCAGCAGTTTATCGTACGGGGGTCCCTTGGAGACCCAGTACTTC
CDR3aa: CASSLSYGGPLETQYF
j_gene: TRBJ2-5
d_gene: .
abundance: .
v_gene: TRBV27

CDR3nt: TGTGCCAGCAGTGGGACCGAAGAGACCCAGTACTTC
CDR3aa: CASSGTEETQYF
j_gene: TRBJ2-5
d_gene: .
abundance: .
v_gene: TRBV12-3/TRBV12-4

CDR3nt: TGTGCCAGCTCACCAACAGGCGACTTTCAGCCCCAGCATTTT
CDR3aa: CASSPTGDFQPQHF
j_gene: TRBJ1-5
d_gene: .
abundance: .
v_gene: TRBV18

CDR3nt: TGTGCCAGCAGCGCTTCAGGGGGCAGGGACATTCAGTACTTC
CDR3aa: CASSASGGRDIQYF
j_gene: TRBJ2-4
d_gene: TRBD1
abundance: .
v_gene: TRBV9

CDR3nt: TGTGCCAGCAGCTCCAGGAATGGGATGCAAGAGACCCAGTACTTC
CDR3aa: CASSSRNGMQETQYF
j_gene: TRBJ2-5
d_gene: .
abundance: .
v_gene: TRBV9

CDR3nt: TGTGCCCTAAACATAGGGCTCTATTCCGAAGCTTTCTTT
CDR3aa: CALNIGLYSEAFF
j_gene: TRBJ1-1
d_gene: .
abundance: once
v_gene: TRBV9

CDR3nt: TGTGCCAGCACCCAAACCCTCCCGCCGAACACTGAAGCTTTCTTT
CDR3aa: CASTQTLPPNTEAFF
j_gene: TRBJ1-1
d_gene: .
abundance: .
v_gene: TRBV7-9

CDR3nt: TGCGCCAGCAGTCCCTCGGACGGCACAGATACGCAGTATTTT
CDR3aa: CASSPSDGTDTQYF
j_gene: TRBJ2-3
d_gene: .
abundance: once
v_gene: TRBV10-1

CDR3nt: TGTGCCAGCAGCCAAAGGTCGAATTCACCCCTCCACTTT
CDR3aa: CASSQRSNSPLHF
j_gene: TRBJ1-6
d_gene: .
abundance: .
v_gene: TRBV14

CDR3nt: TGTGCCAGCAGCAAAGGGGTCGAGCCCCAGCATTTT
CDR3aa: CASSKGVEPQHF
j_gene: TRBJ1-5
d_gene: .
abundance: .
v_gene: TRBV6-5

CDR3nt: TGTGCCTGGGGGAGAGGCTCTTTGAACTATGGCTACACCTTC
CDR3aa: CAWGRGSLNYGYTF
j_gene: TRBJ1-2
d_gene: .
abundance: once
v_gene: TRBV30

CDR3nt: TGTGCCAGCAGCGAGACTAGCCGGGAGACCCAGTACTTC
CDR3aa: CASSETSRETQYF
j_gene: TRBJ2-5
d_gene: TRBD2
abundance: few
v_gene: TRBV11-2

CDR3nt: TGTGCCAGCAGTGAAGTGGGGACAGCCTCCTACGAGCAGTACTTC
CDR3aa: CASSEVGTASYEQYF
j_gene: TRBJ2-7
d_gene: TRBD1
abundance: few
v_gene: TRBV6-1

CDR3nt: TGTGCCAGCAGTGAATATGACGAGCAGTACTTC
CDR3aa: CASSEYDEQYF
j_gene: TRBJ2-7
d_gene: .
abundance: .
v_gene: TRBV25-1

CDR3nt: TGCGCCAGCAGCTTGGCCCCAGGCACAGGAGGCACAGATACGCAGTATTTT
CDR3aa: CASSLAPGTGGTDTQYF
j_gene: TRBJ2-3
d_gene: .
abundance: .
v_gene: TRBV5-1

CDR3nt: TGTGCCAGCAGCATCTCAGGTGGCTATGGCTACACCTTC
CDR3aa: CASSISGGYGYTF
j_gene: TRBJ1-2
d_gene: .
abundance: .
v_gene: TRBV9

CDR3nt: TGTGCCAGCACCCAGTATCCTCGGGAGGGGACCCAGTACTTC
CDR3aa: CASTQYPREGTQYF
j_gene: TRBJ2-5
d_gene: TRBD2
abundance: .
v_gene: TRBV9

CDR3nt: TGTGCCTGCCATCCATTATCCTCCTATAATTCACCCCTCCACTTT
CDR3aa: CACHPLSSYNSPLHF
j_gene: TRBJ1-6
d_gene: .
abundance: .
v_gene: TRBV30

CDR3nt: TGTGCCAGCAGTTACCCGGGACAGGGGTTAGATACGCAGTATTTT
CDR3aa: CASSYPGQGLDTQYF
j_gene: TRBJ2-3
d_gene: TRBD1
abundance: .
v_gene: TRBV6-5

CDR3nt: TGTGCCAGCAGCTTAGAAGTTAGCGAGTACAATGAGCAGTTCTTC
CDR3aa: CASSLEVSEYNEQFF
j_gene: TRBJ2-1
d_gene: .
abundance: .
v_gene: TRBV7-8

CDR3nt: TGTGCCAGCAGCAACCGTAGGGGCTACACCTTC
CDR3aa: CASSNRRGYTF
j_gene: TRBJ1-2
d_gene: .
abundance: once
v_gene: TRBV12-3/TRBV12-4

CDR3nt: TGTGCCAGCAGGAGCCACGCGCTGGGGGAAAAACTGTTTTTT
CDR3aa: CASRSHALGEKLFF
j_gene: TRBJ1-4
d_gene: .
abundance: .
v_gene: TRBV14

CDR3nt: TGTGCCACCAGCGTAACACTGGGACTAGCGGGGGGTCGCCCCTACGAGCAGTACTTC
CDR3aa: CATSVTLGLAGGRPYEQYF
j_gene: TRBJ2-7
d_gene: TRBD2
abundance: .
v_gene: TRBV15

CDR3nt: TGTGCCAGCAGTTATCACAACCCCCCACTTTACGAGCAGTACTTC
CDR3aa: CASSYHNPPLYEQYF
j_gene: TRBJ2-7
d_gene: .
abundance: .
v_gene: TRBV28

CDR3nt: TGTGCCAGCAGCTCTAGCGGCTCGGGGGACTACGAGCAGTACTTC
CDR3aa: CASSSSGSGDYEQYF
j_gene: TRBJ2-7
d_gene: TRBD2
abundance: .
v_gene: TRBV7-6

CDR3nt: TGTGCCAGCAGCCCAGATGTGGAAGGCGGTGAAGCTTTCTTT
CDR3aa: CASSPDVEGGEAFF
j_gene: TRBJ1-1
d_gene: .
abundance: .
v_gene: TRBV3-1/TRBV3-2

CDR3nt: TGTGCCACGGGGGAAAGCTACAATGAGCAGTTCTTC
CDR3aa: CATGESYNEQFF
j_gene: TRBJ2-1
d_gene: .
abundance: .
v_gene: TRBV28

CDR3nt: TGTGCCAGCAGCCCCTTTGGGGGGTGGCGCGGCTACACCTTC
CDR3aa: CASSPFGGWRGYTF
j_gene: TRBJ1-2
d_gene: .
abundance: .
v_gene: TRBV6-5

CDR3nt: TGCAGTGCGGGTGATAACACTGAAGCTTTCTTT
CDR3aa: CSAGDNTEAFF
j_gene: TRBJ1-1
d_gene: .
abundance: .
v_gene: TRBV20-1

CDR3nt: TGTGCCAGCAGTCCCCAGGGGACCTCCTACGAGCAGTACTTC
CDR3aa: CASSPQGTSYEQYF
j_gene: TRBJ2-7
d_gene: .
abundance: .
v_gene: TRBV28

CDR3nt: TGTGCCAGCAGCTCAAGGGGGCAGGCTGAAGCTTTCTTT
CDR3aa: CASSSRGQAEAFF
j_gene: TRBJ1-1
d_gene: TRBD1
abundance: .
v_gene: TRBV3-1/TRBV3-2

CDR3nt: TGTGCCACCAGCAGAGAGGCTAGCAATCAGCCCCAGCATTTT
CDR3aa: CATSREASNQPQHF
j_gene: TRBJ1-5
d_gene: .
abundance: .
v_gene: TRBV15

CDR3nt: TGCACCAAAATCAACAGGGGGCAATATACCGGGGAGCTGTTTTTT
CDR3aa: CTKINRGQYTGELFF
j_gene: TRBJ2-2
d_gene: .
abundance: .
v_gene: TRBV1

CDR3nt: TGTGCCAGCAGCACAACAGGGGGATTAACTAATGAAAAACTGTTTTTT
CDR3aa: CASSTTGGLTNEKLFF
j_gene: TRBJ1-4
d_gene: TRBD1
abundance: .
v_gene: TRBV7-2

CDR3nt: TGTGCCAGCAGACAGGGGACAGTTGCAAACTATGGCTACACCTTC
CDR3aa: CASRQGTVANYGYTF
j_gene: TRBJ1-2
d_gene: TRBD1
abundance: .
v_gene: TRBV2

CDR3nt: TGCGCCAGCAGCCCACCCGTCCCCTACGAGCAGTACTTC
CDR3aa: CASSPPVPYEQYF
j_gene: TRBJ2-7
d_gene: .
abundance: .
v_gene: TRBV5-1

CDR3nt: TGTGCCAGCACCGCCCGTCGGTATAATGGCTACACCTTC
CDR3aa: CASTARRYNGYTF
j_gene: TRBJ1-2
d_gene: .
abundance: .
v_gene: TRBV12-3/TRBV12-4

CDR3nt: TGTGCCAGCCAATCCCCCCCAGGGGTGGCTTTCTTT
CDR3aa: CASQSPPGVAFF
j_gene: TRBJ1-1
d_gene: .
abundance: .
v_gene: TRBV6-5

CDR3nt: TGTGCCAGCAGCTTAACGGAAAACACTGAAGCTTTCTTT
CDR3aa: CASSLTENTEAFF
j_gene: TRBJ1-1
d_gene: .
abundance: .
v_gene: TRBV7-9

CDR3nt: TGTGCCAGCAGTTCCAGAGGGGAATTGGAGACCCAGTACTTC
CDR3aa: CASSSRGELETQYF
j_gene: TRBJ2-5
d_gene: .
abundance: .
v_gene: TRBV6-2/TRBV6-3